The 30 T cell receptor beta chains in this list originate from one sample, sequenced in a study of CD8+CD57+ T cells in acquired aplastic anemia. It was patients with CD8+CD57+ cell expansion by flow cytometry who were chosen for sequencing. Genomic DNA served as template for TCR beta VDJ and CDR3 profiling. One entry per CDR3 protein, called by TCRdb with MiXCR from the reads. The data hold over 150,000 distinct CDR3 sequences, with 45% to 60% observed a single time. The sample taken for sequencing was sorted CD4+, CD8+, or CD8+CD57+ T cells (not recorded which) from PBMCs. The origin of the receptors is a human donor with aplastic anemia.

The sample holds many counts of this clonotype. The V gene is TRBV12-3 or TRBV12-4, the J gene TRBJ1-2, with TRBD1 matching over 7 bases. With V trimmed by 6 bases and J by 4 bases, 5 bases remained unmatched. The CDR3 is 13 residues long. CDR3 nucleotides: TGTGCCAGCAGCCCTAGGGGGCCCTATGGCTACACCTTC. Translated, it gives CASSPRGPYGYTF.

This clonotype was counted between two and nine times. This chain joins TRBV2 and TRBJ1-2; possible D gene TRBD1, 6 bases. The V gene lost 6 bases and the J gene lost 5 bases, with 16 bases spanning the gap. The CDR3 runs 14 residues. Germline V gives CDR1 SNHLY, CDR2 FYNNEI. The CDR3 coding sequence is TGTGCCAGCAGCAAACGCAGGGGCCTATATGGCTACACCTTC. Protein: CASSKRRGLYGYTF.

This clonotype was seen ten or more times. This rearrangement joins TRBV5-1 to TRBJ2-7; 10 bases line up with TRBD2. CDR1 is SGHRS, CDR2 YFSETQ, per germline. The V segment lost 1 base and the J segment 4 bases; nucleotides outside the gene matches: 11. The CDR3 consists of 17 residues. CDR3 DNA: TGCGCCAGCAGCTTGTCCAAACAGCGGGAGGGTGGGTACGAGCAGTACTTC. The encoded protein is CASSLSKQREGGYEQYF.

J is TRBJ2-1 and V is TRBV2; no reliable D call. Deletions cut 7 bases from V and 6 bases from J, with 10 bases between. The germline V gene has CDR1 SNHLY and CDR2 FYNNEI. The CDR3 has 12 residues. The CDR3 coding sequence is TGTGCCAGCACTCTGTCGGGCAATGAGCAGTTCTTC. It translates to CASTLSGNEQFF.

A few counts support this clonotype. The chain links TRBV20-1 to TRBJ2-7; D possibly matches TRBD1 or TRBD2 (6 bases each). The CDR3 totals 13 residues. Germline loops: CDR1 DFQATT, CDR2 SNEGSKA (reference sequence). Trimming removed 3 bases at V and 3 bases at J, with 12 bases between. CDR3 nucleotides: TGCAGTGCTAGTAGGGGGGCACACTACGAGCAGTACTTC. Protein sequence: CSASRGAHYEQYF.

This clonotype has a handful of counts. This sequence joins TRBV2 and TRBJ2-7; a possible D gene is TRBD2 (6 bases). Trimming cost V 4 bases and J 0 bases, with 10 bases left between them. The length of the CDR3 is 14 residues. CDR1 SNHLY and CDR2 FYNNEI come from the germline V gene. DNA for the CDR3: TGTGCCAGCAGTGGCCGGGGGAGCTCCTACGAGCAGTACTTC. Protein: CASSGRGSSYEQYF.

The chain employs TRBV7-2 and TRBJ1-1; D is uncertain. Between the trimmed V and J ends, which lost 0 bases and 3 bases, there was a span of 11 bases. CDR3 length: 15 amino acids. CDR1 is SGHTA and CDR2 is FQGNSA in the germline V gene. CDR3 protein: CASSLAHIMYTEAFF. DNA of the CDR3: TGTGCCAGCAGCTTAGCGCATATCATGTACACTGAAGCTTTCTTT.

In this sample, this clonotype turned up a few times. CDR3 in DNA: TGTGCCAGCATCGGGACAGGTGTGAACACTGAAGCTTTCTTT. Encoded protein: CASIGTGVNTEAFF. The chain has TRBV2 and TRBJ1-1; 8 bases line up with TRBD1. The J segment lost 0 bases and the V segment lost 7 bases, leaving 4 bases of the junction unmatched. CDR3 size: 14 residues. CDR1 and CDR2 (germline): SNHLY, FYNNEI.

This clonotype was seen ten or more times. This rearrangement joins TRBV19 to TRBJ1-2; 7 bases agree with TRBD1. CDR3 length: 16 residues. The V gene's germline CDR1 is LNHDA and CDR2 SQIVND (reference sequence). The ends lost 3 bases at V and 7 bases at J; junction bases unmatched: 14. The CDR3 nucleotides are TGTGCCAGTAGTATCCAAGACAAGACAGGGAGAACTGGCTACACCTTC. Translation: CASSIQDKTGRTGYTF.

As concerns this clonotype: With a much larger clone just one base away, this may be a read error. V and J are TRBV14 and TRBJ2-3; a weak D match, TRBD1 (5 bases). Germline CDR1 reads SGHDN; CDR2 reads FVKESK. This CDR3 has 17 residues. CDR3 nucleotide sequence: TGTGCCAGCAGCCAAGGGTTTGCGGCAGGATCCACAGGTACGCAGTATTTT. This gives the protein CASSQGFAAGSTGTQYF.

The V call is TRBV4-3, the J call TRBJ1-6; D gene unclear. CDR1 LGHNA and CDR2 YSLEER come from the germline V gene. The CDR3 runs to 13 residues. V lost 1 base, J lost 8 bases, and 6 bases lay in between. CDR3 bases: TGCGCCAGCAGCCAAGTTTCGGATTCACCCCTCCACTTT. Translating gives CASSQVSDSPLHF.

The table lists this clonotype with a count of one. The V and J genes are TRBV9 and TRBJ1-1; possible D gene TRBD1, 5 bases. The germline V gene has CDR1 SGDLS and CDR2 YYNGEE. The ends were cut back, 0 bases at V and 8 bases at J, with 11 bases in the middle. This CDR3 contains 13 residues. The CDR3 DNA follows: TGTGCCAGCAGCGTAGCTTTGGGACTAGAAGCTTTCTTT. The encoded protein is CASSVALGLEAFF. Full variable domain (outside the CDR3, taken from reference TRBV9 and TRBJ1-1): DSGVTQTPKHLITATGQRVTLRCSPRSGDLSVYWYQQSLDQGLQFLIQYYNGEERAKGNILERFSAQQFPDLHSELNLSSLELGDSALYFCASSVALGLEAFFGQGTRLTVV.

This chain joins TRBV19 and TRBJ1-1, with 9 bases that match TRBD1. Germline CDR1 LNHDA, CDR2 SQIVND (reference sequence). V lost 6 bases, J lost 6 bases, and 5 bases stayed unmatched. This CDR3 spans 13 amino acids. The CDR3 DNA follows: TGTGCCAGTAGCGACAGGGGGATCGCTGAAGCTTTCTTT. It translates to CASSDRGIAEAFF. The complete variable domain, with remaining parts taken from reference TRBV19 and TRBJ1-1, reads DGGITQSPKYLFRKEGQNVTLSCEQNLNHDAMYWYRQDPGQGLRLIYYSQIVNDFQKGDIAEGYSVSREKKESFPLTVTSAQKNPTAFYLCASSDRGIAEAFFGQGTRLTVV.

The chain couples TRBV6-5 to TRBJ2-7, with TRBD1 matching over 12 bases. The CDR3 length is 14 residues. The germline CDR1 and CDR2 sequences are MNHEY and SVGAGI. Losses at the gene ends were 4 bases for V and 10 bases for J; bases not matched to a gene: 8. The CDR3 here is CASSSAGTGGEQYF. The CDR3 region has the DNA TGTGCCAGCAGTTCCGCCGGGACAGGGGGCGAACAGTACTTC.

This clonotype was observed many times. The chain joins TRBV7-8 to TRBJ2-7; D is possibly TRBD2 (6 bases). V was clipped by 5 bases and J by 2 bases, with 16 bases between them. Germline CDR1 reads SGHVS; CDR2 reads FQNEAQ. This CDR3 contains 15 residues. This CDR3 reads CASSPLGTSTYEQYF. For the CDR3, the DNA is TGTGCCAGCAGCCCACTGGGGACTTCTACCTACGAGCAGTACTTC.

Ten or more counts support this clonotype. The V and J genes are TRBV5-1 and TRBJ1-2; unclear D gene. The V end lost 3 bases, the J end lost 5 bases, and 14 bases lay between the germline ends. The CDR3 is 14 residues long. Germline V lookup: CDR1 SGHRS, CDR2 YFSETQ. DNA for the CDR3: TGCGCCAGCAGCTCCGAAGGCAGACGGTATGGCTACACCTTC. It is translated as CASSSEGRRYGYTF.

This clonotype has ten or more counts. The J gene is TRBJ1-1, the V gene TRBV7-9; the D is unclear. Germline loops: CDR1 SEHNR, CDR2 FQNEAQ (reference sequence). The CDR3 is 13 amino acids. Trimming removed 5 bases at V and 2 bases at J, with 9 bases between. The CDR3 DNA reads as TGTGCCAGCAGCCTATACGGTAACACTGAAGCTTTCTTT. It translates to CASSLYGNTEAFF.

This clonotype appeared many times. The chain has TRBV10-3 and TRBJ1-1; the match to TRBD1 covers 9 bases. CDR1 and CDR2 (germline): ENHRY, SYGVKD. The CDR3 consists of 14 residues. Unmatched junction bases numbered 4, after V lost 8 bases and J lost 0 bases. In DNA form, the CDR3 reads TGTGCCATCGGACAGGGGATGATGAACACTGAAGCTTTCTTT. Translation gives CAIGQGMMNTEAFF.

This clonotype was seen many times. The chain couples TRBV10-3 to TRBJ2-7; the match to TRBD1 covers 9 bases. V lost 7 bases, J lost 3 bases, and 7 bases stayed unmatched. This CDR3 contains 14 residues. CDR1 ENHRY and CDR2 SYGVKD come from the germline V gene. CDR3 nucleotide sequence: TGTGCCATCAAAGCGACAGGGGGGTACTACGAGCAGTACTTC. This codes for CAIKATGGYYEQYF.

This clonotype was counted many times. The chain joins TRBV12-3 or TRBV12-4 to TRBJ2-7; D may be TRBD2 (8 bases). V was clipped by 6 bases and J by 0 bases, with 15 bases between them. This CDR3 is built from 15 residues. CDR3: CASRGQRGSSYEQYF. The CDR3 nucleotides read TGTGCCAGCAGGGGACAGCGGGGGAGCTCCTACGAGCAGTACTTC.

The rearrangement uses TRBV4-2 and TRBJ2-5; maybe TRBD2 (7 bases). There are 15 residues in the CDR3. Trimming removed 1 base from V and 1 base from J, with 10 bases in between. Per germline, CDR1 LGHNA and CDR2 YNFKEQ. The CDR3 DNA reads TGTGCCAGCAGCCAAGGTCGGGGGGCCCAAGAGACCCAGTACTTC. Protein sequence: CASSQGRGAQETQYF.

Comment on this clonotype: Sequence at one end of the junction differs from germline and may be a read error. This CDR3 reads CATSREVVAGNNEQFF. The CDR3 coding sequence is TGTGCCACCAGCCGAGAGGTAGTAGCGGGAAACAATGAGCAGTTCTTC. This chain uses TRBV15 with TRBJ2-1; 8 bases agree with TRBD2. The CDR3 spans 16 residues. Per the germline V gene, CDR1 is LNHNV and CDR2 is YYDKDF (reference sequence).

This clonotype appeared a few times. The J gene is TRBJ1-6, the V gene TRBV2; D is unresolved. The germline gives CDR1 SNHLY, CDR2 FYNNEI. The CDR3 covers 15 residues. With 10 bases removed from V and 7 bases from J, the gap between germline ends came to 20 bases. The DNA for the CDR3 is TGTGCCATCAGAAAGGGAGGAGAGGAGAATTCACCCCTCCACTTT. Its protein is CAIRKGGEENSPLHF.

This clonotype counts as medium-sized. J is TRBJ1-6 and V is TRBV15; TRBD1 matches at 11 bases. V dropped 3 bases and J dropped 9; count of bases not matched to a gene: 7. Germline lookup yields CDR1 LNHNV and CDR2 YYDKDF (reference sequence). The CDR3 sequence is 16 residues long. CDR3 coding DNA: TGTGCCACCAGCAGTTATGGACAGGGGGCTAGTTCACCCCTCCACTTT. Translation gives CATSSYGQGASSPLHF.

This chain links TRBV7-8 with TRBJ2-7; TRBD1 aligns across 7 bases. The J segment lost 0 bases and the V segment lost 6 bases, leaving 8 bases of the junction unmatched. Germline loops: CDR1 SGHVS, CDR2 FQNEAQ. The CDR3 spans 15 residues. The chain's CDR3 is CASSSLTGSSYEQYF. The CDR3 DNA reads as TGTGCCAGCAGTTCGTTGACAGGGAGCTCCTACGAGCAGTACTTC.

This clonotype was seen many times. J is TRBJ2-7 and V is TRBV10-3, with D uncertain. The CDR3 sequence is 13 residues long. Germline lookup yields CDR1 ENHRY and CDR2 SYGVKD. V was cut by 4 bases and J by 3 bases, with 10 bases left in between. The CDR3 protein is CAISGGIDYEQYF. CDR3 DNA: TGTGCCATCAGTGGTGGAATAGACTACGAGCAGTACTTC.

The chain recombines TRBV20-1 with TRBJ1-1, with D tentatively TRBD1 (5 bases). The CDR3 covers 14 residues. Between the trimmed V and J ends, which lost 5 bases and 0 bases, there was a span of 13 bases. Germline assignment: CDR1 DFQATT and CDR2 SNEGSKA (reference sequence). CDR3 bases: TGCAGTGCTTTCCGGGACGGACTGAACACTGAAGCTTTCTTT. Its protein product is CSAFRDGLNTEAFF.

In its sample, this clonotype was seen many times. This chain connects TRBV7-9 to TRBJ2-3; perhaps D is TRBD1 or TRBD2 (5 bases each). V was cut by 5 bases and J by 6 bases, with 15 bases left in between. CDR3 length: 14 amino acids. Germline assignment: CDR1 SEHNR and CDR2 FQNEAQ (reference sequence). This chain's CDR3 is CASSLWDRADTQYF. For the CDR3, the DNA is TGTGCCAGCAGCCTTTGGGACCGCGCGGATACGCAGTATTTT.

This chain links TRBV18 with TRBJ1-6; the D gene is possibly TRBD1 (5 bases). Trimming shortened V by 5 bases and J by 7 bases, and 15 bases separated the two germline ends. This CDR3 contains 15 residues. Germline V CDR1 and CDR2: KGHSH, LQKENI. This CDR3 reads CASSISGTENSPLHF. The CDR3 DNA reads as TGTGCCAGCTCAATATCGGGGACGGAGAATTCACCCCTCCACTTT.

CDR3 in DNA: TGCAGTGCAAGAAGCCGGGACGGATATTCACCCCTCCACTTT. Protein sequence: CSARSRDGYSPLHF. V usage is TRBV20-1 and J usage is TRBJ1-6; possibly TRBD1 for D (5 bases). This CDR3 contains 14 residues. V gave up 6 bases and J gave up 8 bases, with 17 bases separating them. Germline V gene lookup returns CDR1 DFQATT and CDR2 SNEGSKA (reference sequence).